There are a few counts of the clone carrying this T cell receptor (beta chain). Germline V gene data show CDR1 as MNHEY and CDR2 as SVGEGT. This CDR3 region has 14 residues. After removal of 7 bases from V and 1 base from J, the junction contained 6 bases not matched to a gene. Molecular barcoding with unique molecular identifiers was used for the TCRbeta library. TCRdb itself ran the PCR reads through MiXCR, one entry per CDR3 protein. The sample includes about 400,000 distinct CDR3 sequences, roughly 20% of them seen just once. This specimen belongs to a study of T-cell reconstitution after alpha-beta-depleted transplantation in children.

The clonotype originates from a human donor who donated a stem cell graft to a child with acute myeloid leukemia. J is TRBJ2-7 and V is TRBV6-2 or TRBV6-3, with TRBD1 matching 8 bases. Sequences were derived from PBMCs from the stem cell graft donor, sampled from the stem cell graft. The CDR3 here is CASKGTGASYEQYF. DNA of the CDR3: TGTGCCAGCAAAGGGACAGGCGCATCCTACGAGCAGTACTTC.